This TCR beta chain appears in the sequencing data of a study of blood T cell repertoires in COVID-19. CDR1 is SEHNR and CDR2 is FQNEAQ in the germline V gene (reference sequence). This CDR3 has 14 residues. Trimming stripped 1 base from V and 6 bases from J, with 10 bases between. The cohort comprised adults aged roughly 18 to 95 years residing in 20 to 25 US areas. Profiled with immunoSEQ multiplex PCR; TCRdb holds only in-frame clones, not every one. This table has about 320,000 clones, about 88% appearing once. V gene TRBV7-9 combines with J gene TRBJ2-1, with D perhaps TRBD2 (5 bases). The source is a man aged 60-69 years who had recovered from COVID-19. Sequencing was carried out using PBMCs or T cells enriched from blood (not recorded which). The CDR3 here is CASSLVGGRNEQFF. The CDR3 DNA reads as TGTGCCAGCAGCTTAGTCGGCGGGCGCAATGAGCAGTTCTTC.